The sequence of this T cell receptor beta chain was determined in a study of blood T cell repertoires in COVID-19. Study in general: T cells, B-cell-depleted T cells, or PBMCs supplied cDNA or gDNA.

This CDR3 comprises 17 residues. With V trimmed by 7 bases and J by 0 bases, 9 bases remained unmatched. Per germline, CDR1 LGHNT and CDR2 FRNRAP. Original data processing: Amplifying reference gene primers gave estimates of nucleated cell counts. Clones were sequenced by immunoSEQ multiplex PCR, and TCRdb holds only the in-frame ones, with some missing. V, J and clone size were drawn from that table, and D and trimming were deduced from the DNA. Of approximately 180,000 clones in the sample, approximately 86% were seen once. This TCR was sampled from a woman aged 60-75 years with acute COVID-19. The source material was PBMCs or T cells enriched from blood (not recorded which). The rearrangement joins TRBV12-5 to TRBJ1-6; TRBD1 matches 7 bases. CDR3: CASARGTPRSYNSPLHF. CDR3 sequence (DNA): TGTGCTAGTGCCAGGGGGACACCCCGCTCCTATAATTCACCCCTCCACTTT.